These 31 T cell receptor beta chains were sequenced from one sample in a study of blood T cell repertoires in COVID-19. The method was immunoSEQ multiplex PCR; TCRdb's version includes in-frame clones alone and lacks a portion of them. Of 250,000 to 300,000 clones in the sample, around 87% were seen once. Input material: peripheral blood. These receptors were taken from a man aged 18 to 30 with active or convalescent COVID-19.

The chain recombines TRBV6-6 with TRBJ2-7, with D possibly matching TRBD1 (6 bases). CDR1 is MNHNY and CDR2 is SVGAGI in the germline V gene (reference sequence). Trimming removed 8 bases from V and 3 bases from J, with 11 bases in between. The CDR3 covers 12 residues. Written as DNA, the CDR3 is TGTGCCAGCGCCGGGACAAACTACGAGCAGTACTTC. Translating it yields CASAGTNYEQYF.

The chain combines TRBV24-1 with TRBJ2-7, with 8 bases fitting TRBD2. CDR1 is KGHDR, CDR2 SFDVKD, per germline. The CDR3 contains 13 residues. Germline trimming cut 4 bases from V and 7 bases from J; bases unmatched to any gene: 5. CDR3 coding DNA: TGTGCCACCAGTGAGCGGGAGGTCGGGGAGCAGTACTTC. Protein sequence: CATSEREVGEQYF.

There are a few counts of this clone. The rearrangement joins TRBV27 to TRBJ1-2; D possibly corresponds to TRBD1 (6 bases). Germline-derived CDR1 and CDR2 are MNHEY and SMNVEV (reference sequence). The CDR3 totals 14 residues. V lost 6 bases and J lost 1, with 12 bases in between. CDR3 DNA sequence: TGTGCCAGCAGACCCGGACAGTTTAACTATGGCTACACCTTC. Its protein product is CASRPGQFNYGYTF.

The gene calls are TRBV2 and TRBJ2-7, with 11 positions matching TRBD1. The V and J ends lost 1 base and 7 bases, in that order; junction bases with no gene match: 15. Germline V gene lookup returns CDR1 SNHLY and CDR2 FYNNEI. The CDR3 is 18 amino acids. This chain's CDR3 is CASSEVRGQGAGSREQYF. The CDR3 DNA reads TGTGCCAGCAGTGAAGTGCGAGGACAGGGGGCAGGCTCAAGGGAGCAGTACTTC. The complete variable domain, with remaining parts taken from reference TRBV2 and TRBJ2-7, reads EPEVTQTPSHQVTQMGQEVILRCVPISNHLYFYWYRQILGQKVEFLVSFYNNEISEKSEIFDDQFSVERPDGSNFTLKIRSTKLEDSAMYFCASSEVRGQGAGSREQYFGPGTRLTVT.

The chain recombines TRBV5-1 with TRBJ2-2; 8 bases fit TRBD1. CDR1 and CDR2 (germline): SGHRS, YFSETQ. This CDR3 is 15 amino acids long. V was clipped by 2 bases and J by 5 bases; unmatched bases: 5. CDR3 DNA sequence: TGCGCCAGCAGCTTACGACAGGGGTGGACCGGGGAGCTGTTTTTT. It is translated as CASSLRQGWTGELFF.

This sequence joins TRBV7-7 and TRBJ2-6; possible D gene TRBD2, 6 bases. Germline values: CDR1 SSHAT, CDR2 FNYEAQ (reference sequence). With 3 bases removed from V and 4 bases from J, the gap between germline ends came to 10 bases. There are 15 residues in the CDR3. CDR3 sequence reads: CASSLAGSGANVLTF. CDR3 sequence (DNA): TGTGCCAGCAGCTTGGCGGGGTCCGGGGCCAACGTCCTGACTTTC.

The chain links TRBV27 to TRBJ2-1; 9 bases map to TRBD2. From germline, CDR1 is MNHEY and CDR2 SMNVEV (reference sequence). This CDR3 comprises 15 residues. The V segment lost 8 bases and the J segment 7 bases; nucleotides outside the gene matches: 12. CDR3 region: CASALWLAGRNEQFF. Here the CDR3 DNA reads TGTGCCAGCGCCCTCTGGCTAGCGGGGAGGAATGAGCAGTTCTTC.

The V gene is TRBV5-4, the J gene TRBJ1-1, with D possibly being TRBD1 (5 bases). Trimming took off 0 bases at V and 2 bases at J, with 8 bases between the two ends. The CDR3 has 14 residues. Germline CDR1 SGHNT, CDR2 YYREEE (reference sequence). The CDR3 protein is CASSLDRINTEAFF. CDR3 sequence (DNA): TGTGCCAGCAGCTTGGACAGGATTAACACTGAAGCTTTCTTT.

The chain joins TRBV7-2 to TRBJ2-5; 7 bases fit TRBD1. This CDR3 spans 14 amino acids. With 4 bases clipped from V and 5 bases from J, the junction kept 7 bases outside the gene matches. CDR1 SGHTA and CDR2 FQGNSA come from the germline V gene. CDR3 sequence (DNA): TGTGCCAGCAGCTCAGGGGACAGTCCGGAGACCCAGTACTTC. Protein: CASSSGDSPETQYF. Combining the CDR3 with reference TRBV7-2 and TRBJ2-5 gives the whole variable domain GAGVSQSPSNKVTEKGKDVELRCDPISGHTALYWYRQSLGQGLEFLIYFQGNSAPDKSGLPSDRFSAERTGGSVSTLTIQRTQQEDSAVYLCASSSGDSPETQYFGPGTRLLVL.

The gene calls are TRBV29-1 and TRBJ2-3; D not resolved. The CDR3 has 12 residues. Germline values: CDR1 SQVTM, CDR2 ANQGSEA. V lost 3 bases, J lost 2 bases, and 6 bases lay in between. The CDR3 coding sequence is TGCAGCGTTGACGTCCCCACAGATACGCAGTATTTT. This translates into CSVDVPTDTQYF.

This chain joins TRBV6-5 and TRBJ2-7; weak D call: TRBD1 (6 bases). Per germline, CDR1 MNHEY and CDR2 SVGAGI. Trimming took 5 bases from V and 0 from J, leaving 14 bases between them. CDR3 length equals 15 residues. The chain's CDR3 is CASSQRTASSYEQYF. For the CDR3, the DNA is TGTGCCAGCAGTCAACGGACAGCGAGCTCCTACGAGCAGTACTTC.

The sample holds a few counts of this clone. The rearrangement uses TRBV12-5 and TRBJ1-5; D possibly corresponds to TRBD1 (6 bases). Germline CDR1 and CDR2: LGHNT and FRNRAP. This CDR3 is built from 16 residues. Trimming left V 5 bases short and J 0 bases short, with 14 bases between. In DNA, the CDR3 is TGTGCTAGTGGTCCCCTCGGACAGCATAGCAATCAGCCCCAGCATTTT. It specifies CASGPLGQHSNQPQHF.

This clone was counted a single time. V usage is TRBV18 and J usage is TRBJ2-5; possibly TRBD2 for D (7 bases). The V end was cut by 3 bases, the J end by 5 bases, with 16 bases between. There are 15 residues in the CDR3. CDR1 is KGHSH, CDR2 LQKENI, per germline. CDR3 bases: TGTGCCAGCTCACCCCGGGCGGGGGCGGCGGAGACCCAGTACTTC. Residues: CASSPRAGAAETQYF.

This chain connects TRBV11-2 to TRBJ2-1; 8 bases map to TRBD2. The CDR3 is 13 residues long. With V trimmed by 5 bases and J by 15 bases, 12 bases remained unmatched. The germline CDR1 and CDR2 sequences are SGHAT and FQNNGV. DNA of the CDR3: TGTGCCAGCAGCCGATCCGGGGGGGCGCGAAGGTTCTTC. This encodes CASSRSGGARRFF.

V is TRBV10-3 and J is TRBJ2-3; D perhaps matches TRBD2 (6 bases). Trimming pared 8 bases from V and 0 bases from J, leaving 12 bases between. In germline, CDR1 is ENHRY, CDR2 SYGVKD. CDR3 length: 14 residues. The CDR3 DNA sequence: TGTGCCATCGGAGGGGTCTCTAGCACAGATACGCAGTATTTT. Translation: CAIGGVSSTDTQYF.

The rearrangement uses TRBV27 and TRBJ2-7; 8 bases map to TRBD2. After removal of 3 bases from V and 4 bases from J, the junction contained 5 bases not matched to a gene. From germline, CDR1 is MNHEY and CDR2 SMNVEV (reference sequence). The CDR3 consists of 14 residues. CDR3: CASSFASGSYEQYF. The CDR3 DNA reads as TGTGCCAGCAGTTTTGCAAGCGGGAGTTACGAGCAGTACTTC.

The rearrangement uses TRBV2 and TRBJ1-6; unclear D gene. Trimming removed 4 bases from V and 10 bases from J, with 11 bases in between. The CDR3 is 13 amino acids. In germline, CDR1 is SNHLY, CDR2 FYNNEI. The CDR3: CASSGRILSPLHF. The DNA of the CDR3 is TGTGCCAGCAGTGGCAGGATTCTATCACCCCTCCACTTT.

This clone showed up just a few times. The chain couples TRBV7-6 to TRBJ2-7; 11 nucleotides line up with TRBD1. Germline-derived CDR1 and CDR2 are SGHVS and FNYEAQ. This CDR3 is 16 amino acids long. V lost 5 bases to trimming and J lost 4 bases; unmatched junction nucleotides: 10. The CDR3 region is CASSPSPGQGGYEQYF. CDR3 nucleotide sequence: TGTGCCAGCAGCCCCTCCCCGGGACAGGGGGGGTACGAGCAGTACTTC.

V is TRBV7-2 and J is TRBJ2-7; 9 bases are shared with TRBD1. J gave up 3 bases and V 5 bases, and 8 bases lay outside the gene matches. The CDR3 sequence is 15 residues long. Germline V gene data show CDR1 as SGHTA and CDR2 as FQGNSA. In DNA form, the CDR3 reads TGTGCCAGCAGCGTGGGACAGGGAAAAGGCTACGAGCAGTACTTC. Its translation is CASSVGQGKGYEQYF.

The V gene is TRBV18, the J gene TRBJ1-4; 9 nucleotides align to TRBD1. Germline-derived CDR1 and CDR2 are KGHSH and LQKENI. V lost 2 bases and J lost 8; bases outside the gene matches: 3. The CDR3 spans 14 residues. The CDR3 spells CASSPGTGYEKLFF. The CDR3 DNA is TGTGCCAGCTCACCAGGGACAGGGTACGAAAAACTGTTTTTT.

CDR3 sequence reads: CASSMPVGLYNEQFF. DNA of the CDR3: TGTGCCAGCAGTATGCCCGTCGGGTTATACAATGAGCAGTTCTTC. The chain uses TRBV11-2 and TRBJ2-1; D gene ambiguous. The V end was cut by 6 bases, the J end by 4 bases, with 16 bases between. From germline, CDR1 is SGHAT and CDR2 FQNNGV. The CDR3 is made up of 15 amino acids. Drawing the rest from reference TRBV11-2 and TRBJ2-1, the complete variable domain is EAGVAQSPRYKIIEKRQSVAFWCNPISGHATLYWYQQILGQGPKLLIQFQNNGVVDDSQLPKDRFSAERLKGVDSTLKIQPAKLEDSAVYLCASSMPVGLYNEQFFGPGTRLTVL.

The chain uses TRBV5-6 and TRBJ2-3; maybe TRBD1 (6 bases). Germline values: CDR1 SGHDT, CDR2 YYEEEE. Trimming cost V 0 bases and J 1 base, with 12 bases left between them. The CDR3 is 16 residues long. The CDR3 spells CASSLVAGARTDTQYF. CDR3 coding DNA: TGTGCCAGCAGCTTGGTTGCAGGGGCCCGCACAGATACGCAGTATTTT. Combining the CDR3 with reference TRBV5-6 and TRBJ2-3 gives the whole variable domain DAGVTQSPTHLIKTRGQQVTLRCSPKSGHDTVSWYQQALGQGPQFIFQYYEEEERQRGNFPDRFSGHQFPNYSSELNVNALLLGDSALYLCASSLVAGARTDTQYFGPGTRLTVL.

This chain connects TRBV5-6 to TRBJ1-4; possible D gene TRBD1, 6 bases. This CDR3 contains 16 residues. CDR1 and CDR2 (germline): SGHDT, YYEEEE. V dropped 1 base and J dropped 6 bases, with 16 bases sitting between them. Here the CDR3 reads CASSLRGVQGYEKLFF. The CDR3 bases are TGTGCCAGCAGCTTGAGGGGAGTTCAGGGGTATGAAAAACTGTTTTTT.

The chain carries TRBV5-1 and TRBJ1-2; the D is unclear. CDR3 size: 14 residues. From germline, CDR1 is SGHRS and CDR2 YFSETQ. Trimming cost V 7 bases and J 7 bases, with 20 bases left between them. DNA for the CDR3: TGCGCCAGCGATAATGGAGACTCGGTAGTTGGCTACACCTTC. It translates to CASDNGDSVVGYTF.

V is TRBV12-3 or TRBV12-4 and J is TRBJ1-1; no definite D call. Trimming took 7 bases from V and 9 from J, leaving 15 bases between them. The CDR3 length is 12 residues. The CDR3 DNA reads as TGTGCCAGCACCCCCGGAGATGAAAAAGCTTTCTTT. Translated: CASTPGDEKAFF.

This clone was counted once. V usage is TRBV6-5 and J usage is TRBJ1-1; no reliable D call. Per the germline V gene, CDR1 is MNHEY and CDR2 is SVGAGI. Trimming removed 10 bases at V and 0 bases at J, with 12 bases between. The CDR3 runs to 13 residues. The CDR3 is CATLPRVNTEAFF. The CDR3, as DNA: TGTGCCACACTCCCGAGGGTGAACACTGAAGCTTTCTTT.

This clone was observed a single time. The chain employs TRBV5-6 and TRBJ2-3; 10 bases are a match to TRBD1. The CDR3 covers 16 residues. V lost 3 bases, J lost 3 bases, and 7 bases stayed unmatched. Germline loops: CDR1 SGHDT, CDR2 YYEEEE. The CDR3 region is CASSSLPGQGTDTQYF. DNA for the CDR3: TGTGCCAGCAGCTCCCTTCCGGGACAGGGGACAGATACGCAGTATTTT.

This clone has a single count. The CDR3 nucleotides are TGTGCTAGTGGCCAGGGGACCACCGGGGAGCTGTTTTTT. Translated: CASGQGTTGELFF. The gene calls are TRBV12-5 and TRBJ2-2, with D possibly TRBD1 on 6 matching bases. Germline-derived CDR1 and CDR2 are LGHNT and FRNRAP. V lost 6 bases and J 4 bases, leaving 9 bases between the germline ends. This CDR3 is 13 amino acids long.

The table lists this clone with a count of one. The chain combines TRBV28 with TRBJ1-4, with 9 bases fitting TRBD1. The CDR3 spans 16 residues. Germline V gene sequence: CDR1 MDHEN, CDR2 SYDVKM. Unmatched junction bases numbered 13, after V lost 6 bases and J lost 8 bases. CDR3 DNA sequence: TGTGCCAGCAGCTCCTCATATGGGACAGGGAGGGAAAAACTGTTTTTT. Protein: CASSSSYGTGREKLFF.

The chain links TRBV6-4 to TRBJ2-1; 9 positions agree with TRBD2. Losses at the gene ends were 2 bases for V and 7 bases for J; bases not matched to a gene: 12. Germline V lookup: CDR1 MRHNA, CDR2 SNTAGT. The CDR3 covers 17 residues. The CDR3 region is CASSDGERGAPVNEQFF. The CDR3 region has the DNA TGTGCCAGCAGTGACGGGGAGCGGGGGGCTCCTGTGAATGAGCAGTTCTTC.

This chain uses TRBV5-6 with TRBJ1-4; D is unclear. The CDR3 consists of 15 residues. CDR1 SGHDT and CDR2 YYEEEE come from the germline V gene. The ends were cut back, 4 bases at V and 0 bases at J, with 10 bases in the middle. The chain's CDR3 is CASSPQVATNEKLFF. In DNA, the CDR3 is TGTGCCAGCAGCCCTCAGGTTGCAACTAATGAAAAACTGTTTTTT. The entire variable domain, with the rest obtained from reference TRBV5-6 and TRBJ1-4, is as follows: DAGVTQSPTHLIKTRGQQVTLRCSPKSGHDTVSWYQQALGQGPQFIFQYYEEEERQRGNFPDRFSGHQFPNYSSELNVNALLLGDSALYLCASSPQVATNEKLFFGSGTQLSVL.